This T cell receptor beta chain was retrieved from a study of cytomegalovirus exposure and HLA in healthy donors. Study summary: A preliminary data release comprised roughly 85 million unique TCRs obtained from HLA-typed donors.

A remark on this clone: The antigen is not known.

Study results and limitations: TCR beta V- and J-gene trimming, according to a later analysis, was linked to a missense DCLRE1C variant. High sensitivity and specificity were reportedly achieved when the classifier diagnosed cytomegalovirus status.

PCR amplification relied on 60 Vbeta primers (plus 13 Jbeta primers). Generated by immunoSEQ multiplex PCR, the TCRdb table keeps only in-frame clones and is missing some. In the table there are approximately 130,000 clones, approximately 78% of which are singletons. The sequencing input was PBMCs. The sequence was obtained from a woman between 35 and 50 years old in good health and CMV-seropositive.

The CDR3: CASSVWEEDTGELFF. The CDR3 DNA sequence: TGTGCCAGCAGCGTATGGGAGGAGGACACCGGGGAGCTGTTTTTT. The chain uses TRBV9 and TRBJ2-2; a possible D gene is TRBD2 (6 bases). The CDR3 is 15 residues long. Germline assignment: CDR1 SGDLS and CDR2 YYNGEE. Trimming cost V 1 base and J 3 bases, with 10 bases left between them.